The 20 T cell receptor beta chains below all came from one sample that was sequenced in a study of blood T cell repertoires in COVID-19. TCRdb's table, derived via immunoSEQ multiplex PCR, lists solely in-frame clones and lacks some. The sample includes some 380,000 clones, approximately 88% seen only once; the top ten take more than 2%. Sequencing used PBMCs or T cells enriched from blood (not recorded which). These receptors were taken from a woman in her thirties or forties with acute COVID-19.

The chain is built from TRBV9 and TRBJ1-2; D is unresolved. The CDR3 is 12 amino acids. V lost 0 bases, J lost 5 bases, and 5 bases lay in between. Germline V gene lookup returns CDR1 SGDLS and CDR2 YYNGEE. CDR3 DNA sequence: TGTGCCAGCAGCGTAGATTATTATGGCTACACCTTC. Translating it yields CASSVDYYGYTF.

CDR3 in DNA: TGTGCCAGCAGTGAAGCGCTGGCTAGCGGGGCCTACGAGCAGTACTTC. Translated, it gives CASSEALASGAYEQYF. The chain joins TRBV6-1 to TRBJ2-7; 9 nucleotides align to TRBD2. This CDR3 contains 16 residues. The V gene's germline CDR1 is MNHNS and CDR2 SASEGT. V lost 0 bases and J lost 2; bases outside the gene matches: 5.

The chain links TRBV5-1 to TRBJ2-2, with 7 bases lining up with TRBD1. Per germline, CDR1 SGHRS and CDR2 YFSETQ. This CDR3 comprises 16 residues. V trimming: 0 bases; J trimming: 3 bases; junction bases outside the gene matches: 5. The CDR3 sequence: CASSLGGQVDTGELFF. CDR3 nucleotide sequence: TGCGCCAGCAGCTTGGGAGGACAGGTGGACACCGGGGAGCTGTTTTTT.

Worth noting for this clone: The same CDR3 also results from other DNA sequences found in this sample. The chain links TRBV3-1 (or the pseudogene TRBV3-2) to TRBJ1-3, with D unclear. CDR1 is LGHDT, CDR2 YNNKEL, per germline (reference sequence). The CDR3 runs 15 residues. Trimming left V 0 bases short and J 0 bases short, with 6 bases between. In nucleotides, the CDR3 is TGTGCCAGCAGCCAAGATAGCGTCTCTGGAAACACCATATATTTT. Protein: CASSQDSVSGNTIYF.

This chain uses TRBV30 with TRBJ1-3, with D possibly matching TRBD1 (6 bases). The CDR3 is 12 amino acids. The V and J ends lost 5 bases and 2 bases respectively, with 7 bases between them. Per germline, CDR1 GTSNPN and CDR2 SVGIG (reference sequence). The CDR3 region is CAWGQTGNTIYF. CDR3 nucleotide sequence: TGTGCCTGGGGACAGACTGGAAACACCATATATTTT.

The rearrangement uses TRBV24-1 and TRBJ1-2; D might be TRBD1 (5 bases). CDR1 KGHDR and CDR2 SFDVKD come from the germline V gene. This CDR3 is built from 14 residues. Trimming stripped 2 bases from V and 7 bases from J, with 13 bases between. The CDR3: CATSDWAGGSGYTF. As DNA, the CDR3 is TGTGCCACCAGTGATTGGGCCGGGGGGTCTGGCTACACCTTC.

The J gene is TRBJ1-2, the V gene TRBV6-1; 8 bases match TRBD1. The germline CDR1 and CDR2 sequences are MNHNS and SASEGT. Germline trimming cut 2 bases from V and 8 bases from J; bases unmatched to any gene: 10. The CDR3 has 15 residues. The DNA for the CDR3 is TGTGCCAGCAGTGAAATTGGACAGGGTTTACGCGGCTACACCTTC. It translates to CASSEIGQGLRGYTF.

V is TRBV28 and J is TRBJ1-1, with TRBD1 matching 9 bases. CDR3 length: 15 amino acids. V gave up 5 bases and J gave up 3 bases; unmatched junction bases: 7. CDR1 MDHEN and CDR2 SYDVKM come from the germline V gene. CDR3 bases: TGTGCCAGCAGTCTACCCGGGACAGGGTACACTGAAGCTTTCTTT. This gives the protein CASSLPGTGYTEAFF.

Here the CDR3 reads CASSTASGGWADTQYF. The CDR3 coding sequence is TGTGCCAGCAGCACTGCGAGCGGGGGTTGGGCAGATACGCAGTATTTT. The chain recombines TRBV5-5 with TRBJ2-3; 8 bases fit TRBD2. Germline CDR1 and CDR2: SGHKS and YYEKEE (reference sequence). The CDR3 runs to 16 residues. J lost 4 bases, V lost 4 bases, and 11 bases had no gene match.

V and J are TRBV10-2 and TRBJ2-1; a possible D gene is TRBD2 (5 bases). Germline loops: CDR1 WSHSY, CDR2 SAAADI. Deletions cut 5 bases from V and 5 bases from J, with 13 bases between. The CDR3 sequence is 14 residues long. CDR3 sequence: CASSFIGLNNEQFF. CDR3 nucleotides: TGCGCCAGCAGTTTTATAGGACTTAACAATGAGCAGTTCTTC.

This chain connects TRBV29-1 to TRBJ1-2; possibly TRBD1 for D (5 bases). V was shortened by 1 base and J by 6 bases, with 15 bases between the two germline ends. The CDR3 extends over 14 amino acids. Germline loops: CDR1 SQVTM, CDR2 ANQGSEA. Here the CDR3 reads CSVEGSGRRDGYTF. CDR3 sequence (DNA): TGCAGCGTTGAAGGCTCAGGGAGGCGCGATGGCTACACCTTC.

This clone has just one count. V gene TRBV5-4 combines with J gene TRBJ2-7, with 12 bases lining up with TRBD2. CDR1 is SGHNT and CDR2 is YYREEE in the germline V gene (reference sequence). V shed 4 bases, J shed 1 base, and the junction held 6 bases outside the gene matches. The CDR3 totals 16 residues. Here the CDR3 reads CASSPGLAGTSYEQYF. DNA of the CDR3: TGTGCCAGCAGCCCAGGACTAGCGGGGACGTCCTACGAGCAGTACTTC.

V gene TRBV27 combines with J gene TRBJ2-7, with a weak D call TRBD2 (6 bases). Per the germline V gene, CDR1 is MNHEY and CDR2 is SMNVEV (reference sequence). V was clipped by 6 bases and J by 3 bases, with 12 bases between them. This CDR3 is built from 13 residues. CDR3 sequence reads: CASSPRGFYEQYF. The CDR3 nucleotides read TGTGCCAGCAGCCCCCGGGGGTTCTACGAGCAGTACTTC.

This chain uses TRBV9 with TRBJ1-3, with a possible D match to TRBD1 (5 bases). Germline CDR1 is SGDLS and CDR2 is YYNGEE. Trimming pared 0 bases from V and 1 base from J, leaving 11 bases between. The CDR3 runs 16 residues. The CDR3 coding sequence is TGTGCCAGCAGCGTAGACCCAGGGACTTCTGGAAACACCATATATTTT. Its protein is CASSVDPGTSGNTIYF.

The V gene is TRBV6-6, the J gene TRBJ2-7; tentatively, D is TRBD2 (6 bases). Trimming removed 8 bases from V and 3 bases from J, with 14 bases in between. This CDR3 contains 13 residues. The germline V gene has CDR1 MNHNY and CDR2 SVGAGI (reference sequence). Here the CDR3 reads CASGLLGSYEQYF. DNA for the CDR3: TGTGCCAGCGGCCTCCTCGGGAGCTACGAGCAGTACTTC.

The chain employs TRBV19 and TRBJ1-1; D unclear. The CDR3 length is 13 residues. The germline V gene has CDR1 LNHDA and CDR2 SQIVND (reference sequence). Trimming left V 3 bases short and J 4 bases short, with 9 bases between. DNA for the CDR3: TGTGCCAGTAGTATGCGGTTTGGCACTGAAGCTTTCTTT. Protein sequence: CASSMRFGTEAFF.

The V gene is TRBV12-3 or TRBV12-4, the J gene TRBJ1-4; no firm D call. The V and J ends lost 5 bases and 8 bases respectively, with 6 bases between them. This CDR3 spans 11 amino acids. As DNA, the CDR3 is TGTGCCAGCAGTATCTCGGAAAAACTGTTTTTT. This sequence encodes CASSISEKLFF.

The chain has TRBV14 and TRBJ2-1; the D gene is possibly TRBD2 (6 bases). The V end lost 4 bases, the J end lost 6 bases, and 13 bases lay between the germline ends. The CDR3 runs to 14 residues. CDR1 SGHDN and CDR2 FVKESK come from the germline V gene. The CDR3 coding sequence is TGTGCCAGCAGCCCCCCGGGACTCCTCAATGAGCAGTTCTTC. This encodes CASSPPGLLNEQFF. Based on the CDR3 plus reference TRBV14 and TRBJ2-1, the full variable domain is EAGVTQFPSHSVIEKGQTVTLRCDPISGHDNLYWYRRVMGKEIKFLLHFVKESKQDESGMPNNRFLAERTGGTYSTLKVQPAELEDSGVYFCASSPPGLLNEQFFGPGTRLTVL.

The chain combines TRBV5-1 with TRBJ1-1; D possibly corresponds to TRBD1 (5 bases). Per germline, CDR1 SGHRS and CDR2 YFSETQ. Trimming pared 2 bases from V and 4 bases from J, leaving 21 bases between. The CDR3 is 17 amino acids. In nucleotides, the CDR3 is TGCGCCAGCAGCTTCGGGCAGGGCCTCTCAACCTTCACTGAAGCTTTCTTT. As protein: CASSFGQGLSTFTEAFF. The variable domain in full, with the rest retrieved from reference TRBV5-1 and TRBJ1-1, is KAGVTQTPRYLIKTRGQQVTLSCSPISGHRSVSWYQQTPGQGLQFLFEYFSETQRNKGNFPGRFSGRQFSNSRSEMNVSTLELGDSALYLCASSFGQGLSTFTEAFFGQGTRLTVV.

The rearrangement joins TRBV7-2 to TRBJ2-1; D unclear. The germline V and J ends were trimmed by 3 bases and 7 bases, with 10 bases remaining between them. This CDR3 spans 13 amino acids. CDR1 SGHTA and CDR2 FQGNSA come from the germline V gene. The CDR3 coding sequence is TGTGCCAGCAGCTTGACGACTGGGAATGAGCAGTTCTTC. It translates to CASSLTTGNEQFF.